The 25 T cell receptor beta chains below were found in one sample sequenced in a study of shared clonotypes between healthy human individuals. The protocol was immunoSEQ multiplex PCR, while the TCRdb copy is restricted to in-frame clones and leaves out a portion. Seen here are approximately 480,000 clones, about 75% observed once, and the top ten hold 12%. The specimen sequenced was PBMCs. The receptors stem from a woman in her thirties or forties in good health. Some clones in this sample may be carry-over from other donors' samples.

On this clone itself: A much larger clone lies one base from this, so it may be a read error. The chain links TRBV4-2 to TRBJ2-7; TRBD2 matches 10 bases. Germline CDR1 LGHNA, CDR2 YNFKEQ. The CDR3 is made up of 16 amino acids. The CDR3 region has the DNA TGTGCCAGCAGCCAAGTCCTGCGGACTAGCGGCTACGAGCAGTGCTTC. Its translation: CASSQVLRTSGYEQCF.

V is TRBV7-2 and J is TRBJ2-3; D not certain. With 5 bases removed from V and 6 bases from J, the gap between germline ends came to 9 bases. CDR1 is SGHTA, CDR2 FQGNSA, per germline. The CDR3 length is 12 residues. The CDR3 DNA follows: TGTGCCAGCAGCCCCCTCCGGGATACGCAGTATTTT. Translated, it gives CASSPLRDTQYF.

The rearrangement uses TRBV7-9 and TRBJ2-1; either TRBD1 or TRBD2 may supply D (5 bases each). V lost 3 bases and J lost 7, with 10 bases in between. The CDR3 is made up of 13 amino acids. CDR1 is SEHNR and CDR2 is FQNEAQ in the germline V gene (reference sequence). The CDR3 sequence is CASSFSWGNEQFF. DNA for the CDR3: TGTGCCAGCAGCTTTTCTTGGGGGAATGAGCAGTTCTTC. The variable domain in full, with the rest retrieved from reference TRBV7-9 and TRBJ2-1, is DTGVSQNPRHKITKRGQNVTFRCDPISEHNRLYWYRQTLGQGPEFLTYFQNEAQLEKSRLLSDRFSAERPKGSFSTLEIQRTEQGDSAMYLCASSFSWGNEQFFGPGTRLTVL.

This clone has only a few counts. The V and J genes are TRBV7-1 and TRBJ2-7; TRBD1 aligns across 8 bases. TRBV7-1 is treated as an ORF (open reading frame) with a function not yet certain. The CDR3 runs 19 residues. Losses at the gene ends were 4 bases for V and 1 base for J; bases not matched to a gene: 18. The DNA for the CDR3 is TGTGCCAGCAGCTTAGCGGTGAGAACAGGGGGACTGGGGTCCTACGAGCAGTACTTC. It yields the protein CASSLAVRTGGLGSYEQYF.

The chain recombines TRBV7-9 with TRBJ2-3, with 7 nucleotides matching TRBD2. J was trimmed by 1 base and V by 1 base; bases with no gene match: 5. This CDR3 has 16 amino acids. Germline-derived CDR1 and CDR2 are SEHNR and FQNEAQ (reference sequence). This CDR3 reads CASSLVGGSGTDTQYF. The CDR3 DNA reads as TGTGCCAGCAGCTTAGTGGGCGGGAGTGGCACAGATACGCAGTATTTT.

The count of this clone is one. A read error may explain this, as a much larger clone is one base away. Distinct nucleotide sequences in the sample also encode this CDR3. V usage is TRBV25-1 and J usage is TRBJ1-1, with TRBD1 identical over 10 bases. Unmatched junction bases numbered 12, after V lost 9 bases and J lost 8 bases. Germline V gene lookup returns CDR1 MGHDK and CDR2 SYGVNS. The CDR3 sequence is 14 residues long. In nucleotides, the CDR3 is TGTGCCAGTTCGACAGGGGGCGGGATGACCGAAGCTTTCTTT. As protein: CASSTGGGMTEAFF.

This clone appeared many times. This chain connects TRBV5-1 to TRBJ2-2; no clear D gene. CDR3 length: 21 amino acids. V was shortened by 3 bases and J by 2 bases, with 29 bases between the two germline ends. The germline V gene has CDR1 SGHRS and CDR2 YFSETQ. Here the CDR3 reads CASSSLALVNDATRNTGELFF. CDR3 DNA sequence: TGCGCCAGCAGCTCCCTGGCCCTGGTTAACGACGCCACTCGAAACACCGGGGAGCTGTTTTTT. The full variable domain, in which reference TRBV5-1 and TRBJ2-2 provide the parts outside the CDR3, is KAGVTQTPRYLIKTRGQQVTLSCSPISGHRSVSWYQQTPGQGLQFLFEYFSETQRNKGNFPGRFSGRQFSNSRSEMNVSTLELGDSALYLCASSSLALVNDATRNTGELFFGEGSRLTVL.

The chain recombines TRBV5-1 with TRBJ2-1; D is ambiguous. V lost 1 base and J 0 bases, leaving 8 bases between the germline ends. CDR1 is SGHRS, CDR2 YFSETQ, per germline. CDR3 length: 15 amino acids. DNA of the CDR3: TGCGCCAGCAGCTTGTTACAGAGCTCCTACAATGAGCAGTTCTTC. It is translated as CASSLLQSSYNEQFF. The full variable domain, with the rest looked up from reference TRBV5-1 and TRBJ2-1, is KAGVTQTPRYLIKTRGQQVTLSCSPISGHRSVSWYQQTPGQGLQFLFEYFSETQRNKGNFPGRFSGRQFSNSRSEMNVSTLELGDSALYLCASSLLQSSYNEQFFGPGTRLTVL.

The chain is built from TRBV5-1 and TRBJ2-5, with 12 bases that match TRBD2. This CDR3 spans 15 amino acids. Trimming removed 0 bases from V and 3 bases from J; junction bases left unmatched: 0. The germline V gene encodes CDR1 SGHRS and CDR2 YFSETQ. The DNA for the CDR3 is TGCGCCAGCAGCTTGGGGACTAGCGGGAAAGAGACCCAGTACTTC. This encodes CASSLGTSGKETQYF. Complete variable domain (other parts from reference TRBV5-1 and TRBJ2-5): KAGVTQTPRYLIKTRGQQVTLSCSPISGHRSVSWYQQTPGQGLQFLFEYFSETQRNKGNFPGRFSGRQFSNSRSEMNVSTLELGDSALYLCASSLGTSGKETQYFGPGTRLLVL.

This rearrangement joins TRBV2 to TRBJ1-3; D unresolved. Trimming took off 2 bases at V and 0 bases at J, with 17 bases between the two ends. Germline assignment: CDR1 SNHLY and CDR2 FYNNEI. This CDR3 comprises 18 residues. The DNA of the CDR3 is TGTGCCAGCAGTGAAAGAGGACTTAATCACGGCTCTGGAAACACCATATATTTT. This encodes CASSERGLNHGSGNTIYF.

The genes are TRBV18 and TRBJ2-7, with 10 bases identical to TRBD1. After removal of 4 bases from V and 3 bases from J, the junction contained 12 bases not matched to a gene. This CDR3 contains 17 residues. Germline V CDR1 and CDR2: KGHSH, LQKENI. CDR3 DNA sequence: TGTGCCAGCTCACTTCCCAACTCGGACAGGGGGAGCTACGAGCAGTACTTC. Amino acids: CASSLPNSDRGSYEQYF.

The V and J genes are TRBV19 and TRBJ2-3; unclear D gene. Trimming left V 4 bases short and J 4 bases short, with 9 bases between. The CDR3 is 13 residues long. Germline V lookup: CDR1 LNHDA, CDR2 SQIVND (reference sequence). Written as DNA, the CDR3 is TGTGCCAGTAGTAATGTGGGTTCAGATACGCAGTATTTT. It codes for CASSNVGSDTQYF.

Comments on this clone: In the same sample, other DNA sequences code for this CDR3. The rearrangement links TRBV27 to TRBJ2-7; 8 bases line up with TRBD1. The junction had 3 bases not matched to a gene; V was cut back by 4 bases and J by 1 base. Per the germline V gene, CDR1 is MNHEY and CDR2 is SMNVEV (reference sequence). The CDR3 totals 14 residues. CDR3 region: CASSSRQGSYEQYF. The CDR3 DNA reads TGTGCCAGCAGTTCCCGACAGGGGTCCTACGAGCAGTACTTC.

This clone showed up just a few times. The rearrangement links TRBV5-6 to TRBJ1-5; 9 nucleotides match TRBD1. This CDR3 has 16 amino acids. With V trimmed by 1 base and J by 5 bases, 7 bases remained unmatched. Germline lookup yields CDR1 SGHDT and CDR2 YYEEEE. This CDR3 is CASSLHRGRMDQPQHF. CDR3 DNA: TGTGCCAGCAGCTTGCACAGGGGGCGCATGGATCAGCCCCAGCATTTT.

The V gene is TRBV7-9, the J gene TRBJ1-1; TRBD1 might be the D (5 bases). CDR3 length: 14 amino acids. Germline values: CDR1 SEHNR, CDR2 FQNEAQ (reference sequence). The ends were cut back, 2 bases at V and 4 bases at J, with 11 bases in the middle. The CDR3 loop is CASSLQAGGTEAFF. CDR3 DNA: TGTGCCAGCAGCTTACAGGCCGGGGGCACTGAAGCTTTCTTT.

By sample share, this clone is medium-sized. The chain carries TRBV28 and TRBJ2-7; the D gene could be TRBD1 or TRBD2 (5 bases each). V was shortened by 4 bases and J by 6 bases, with 22 bases between the two germline ends. This CDR3 spans 16 amino acids. The V gene's germline CDR1 is MDHEN and CDR2 SYDVKM. The CDR3 loop reads CASSSRDPPSEFEQYF. The DNA for the CDR3 is TGTGCCAGCAGTTCCAGGGACCCTCCCTCTGAGTTCGAGCAGTACTTC. The full variable domain, in which reference TRBV28 and TRBJ2-7 provide the parts outside the CDR3, is DVKVTQSSRYLVKRTGEKVFLECVQDMDHENMFWYRQDPGLGLRLIYFSYDVKMKEKGDIPEGYSVSREKKERFSLILESASTNQTSMYLCASSSRDPPSEFEQYFGPGTRLTVT.

The chain has TRBV5-1 and TRBJ2-1, with D hard to call. The germline gives CDR1 SGHRS, CDR2 YFSETQ. V lost 3 bases, J lost 0 bases, and 10 bases lay in between. This CDR3 comprises 15 residues. The CDR3 region is CASSSGLSSYNEQFF. The CDR3 DNA reads TGCGCCAGCAGCTCCGGATTGAGCTCCTACAATGAGCAGTTCTTC.

This chain uses TRBV14 with TRBJ2-3; TRBD2 agrees at 9 bases. Germline CDR1 is SGHDN and CDR2 is FVKESK. This CDR3 has 16 residues. The V gene end was trimmed by 4 bases and the J gene end by 2 bases; junction bases not matched to a gene: 7. CDR3 in amino acids: CASSLAGTSLTDTQYF. The CDR3 nucleotides read TGTGCCAGCAGCCTGGCCGGGACTAGCCTCACAGATACGCAGTATTTT.

In DNA, the CDR3 is TGTGCCAGCAGCGTCCGGGAGCAAGAGACCCAGTACTTC. This codes for CASSVREQETQYF. This chain uses TRBV9 with TRBJ2-5; D perhaps matches TRBD2 (6 bases). Germline loops: CDR1 SGDLS, CDR2 YYNGEE. Trimming took 2 bases from V and 2 from J, leaving 7 bases between them. The CDR3 consists of 13 residues.

This clone is a singleton in its sample. V is TRBV9 and J is TRBJ1-1, with a possible D match to TRBD1 (5 bases). Germline loops: CDR1 SGDLS, CDR2 YYNGEE. Trimming removed 3 bases at V and 3 bases at J, with 15 bases between. The CDR3 consists of 15 residues. This CDR3 reads CASSARSRGDTEAFF. The CDR3 DNA follows: TGTGCCAGCAGCGCCAGAAGTCGGGGGGACACTGAAGCTTTCTTT.

This clone showed up many times. Within the sample, other DNA sequences also encode this same CDR3. This sequence joins TRBV30 and TRBJ2-7, with a weak D call TRBD1 (8 bases). Germline CDR1 and CDR2: GTSNPN and SVGIG (reference sequence). V lost 2 bases, J lost 6 bases, and 20 bases lay in between. This CDR3 is built from 15 residues. The CDR3 DNA sequence: TGTGCCTGGAGTCTAGCGGACAGGGATGTGTCCGAGCAGTACTTC. It specifies CAWSLADRDVSEQYF.

This clone was seen just once. This chain connects TRBV25-1 to TRBJ1-4; D remains unclear. V lost 4 bases to trimming and J lost 10 bases, with 13 bases between them. Germline V lookup: CDR1 MGHDK, CDR2 SYGVNS. The CDR3 runs 13 residues. The CDR3 DNA reads as TGTGCCAGCAGTGGGGCAGGTGCAGGAAAACTGTTTTTT. This encodes CASSGAGAGKLFF.

This chain links TRBV28 with TRBJ2-5; 7 nucleotides match TRBD2. V shed 9 bases, J shed 4 bases, and the junction held 14 bases outside the gene matches. Germline values: CDR1 MDHEN, CDR2 SYDVKM. The CDR3 totals 15 residues. CDR3 protein: CASTGAGEGLETQYF. The DNA of the CDR3 is TGTGCCAGTACGGGCGCGGGAGAGGGTCTAGAGACCCAGTACTTC.

The chain employs TRBV7-9 and TRBJ2-7, with D tentatively TRBD1 (5 bases). This CDR3 is built from 15 residues. V was shortened by 3 bases and J by 1 base, with 13 bases between the two germline ends. Germline CDR1 SEHNR, CDR2 FQNEAQ (reference sequence). This chain's CDR3 is CASSFPRAGSYEQYF. The DNA of the CDR3 is TGTGCCAGCAGCTTCCCCAGGGCAGGGTCCTACGAGCAGTACTTC.

V gene TRBV5-6 combines with J gene TRBJ1-1; D is undetermined. The CDR3 is made up of 14 amino acids. Between the trimmed V and J ends, which lost 1 base and 2 bases, there was a span of 9 bases. Germline CDR1 is SGHDT and CDR2 is YYEEEE. The CDR3 coding sequence is TGTGCCAGCAGCTTGACCCGAGCAAACACTGAAGCTTTCTTT. Translating gives CASSLTRANTEAFF.